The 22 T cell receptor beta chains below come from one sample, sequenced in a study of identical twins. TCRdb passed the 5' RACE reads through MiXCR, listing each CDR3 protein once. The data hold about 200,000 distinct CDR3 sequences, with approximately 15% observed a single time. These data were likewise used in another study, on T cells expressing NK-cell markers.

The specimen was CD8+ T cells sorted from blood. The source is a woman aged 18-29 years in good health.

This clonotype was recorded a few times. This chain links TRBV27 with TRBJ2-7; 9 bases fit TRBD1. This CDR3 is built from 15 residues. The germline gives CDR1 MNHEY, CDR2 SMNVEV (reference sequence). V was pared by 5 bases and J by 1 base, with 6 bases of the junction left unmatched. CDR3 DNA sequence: TGTGCCAGCAGTCCCACGGGACAGGGATCCTACGAGCAGTACTTC. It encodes CASSPTGQGSYEQYF.

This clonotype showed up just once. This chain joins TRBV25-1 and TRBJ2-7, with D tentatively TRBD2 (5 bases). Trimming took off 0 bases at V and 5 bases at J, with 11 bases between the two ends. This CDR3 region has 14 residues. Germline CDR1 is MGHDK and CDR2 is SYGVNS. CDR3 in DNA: TGTGCCAGCAGTGAATATGGTAGCGCGGACGAGCAGTACTTC. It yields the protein CASSEYGSADEQYF.

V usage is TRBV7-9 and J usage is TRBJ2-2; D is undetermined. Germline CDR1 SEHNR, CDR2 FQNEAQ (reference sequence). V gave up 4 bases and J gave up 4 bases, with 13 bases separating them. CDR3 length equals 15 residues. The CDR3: CASSSTFFVTGELFF. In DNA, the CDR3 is TGTGCCAGCAGCTCCACCTTCTTCGTCACCGGGGAGCTGTTTTTT.

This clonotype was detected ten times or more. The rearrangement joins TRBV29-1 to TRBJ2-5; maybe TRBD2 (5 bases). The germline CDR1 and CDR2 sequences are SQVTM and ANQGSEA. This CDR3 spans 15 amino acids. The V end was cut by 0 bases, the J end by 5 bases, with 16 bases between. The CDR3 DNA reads TGCAGCGTTGAAGATGCTCGGGAAGCCATGGAGACCCAGTACTTC. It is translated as CSVEDAREAMETQYF.

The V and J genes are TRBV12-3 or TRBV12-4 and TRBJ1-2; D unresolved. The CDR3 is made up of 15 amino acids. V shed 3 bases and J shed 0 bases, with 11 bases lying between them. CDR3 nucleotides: TGTGCCAGCAGTTTCAGCCCGCCTGCTAACTATGGCTACACCTTC. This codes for CASSFSPPANYGYTF.

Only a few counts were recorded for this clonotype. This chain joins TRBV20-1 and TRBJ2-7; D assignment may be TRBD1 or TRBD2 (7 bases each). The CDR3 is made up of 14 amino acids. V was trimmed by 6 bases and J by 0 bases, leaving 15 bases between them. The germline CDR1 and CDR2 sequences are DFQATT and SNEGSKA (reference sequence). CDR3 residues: CSAKDREGSYEQYF. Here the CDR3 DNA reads TGCAGTGCCAAAGACAGGGAGGGCTCCTACGAGCAGTACTTC.

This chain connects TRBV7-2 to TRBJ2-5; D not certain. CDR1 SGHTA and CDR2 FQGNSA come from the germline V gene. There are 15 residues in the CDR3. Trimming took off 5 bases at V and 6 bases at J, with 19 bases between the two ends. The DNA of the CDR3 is TGTGCCAGCAGCCCACTTAGATGGCACACAAAGACCCAGTACTTC. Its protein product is CASSPLRWHTKTQYF.

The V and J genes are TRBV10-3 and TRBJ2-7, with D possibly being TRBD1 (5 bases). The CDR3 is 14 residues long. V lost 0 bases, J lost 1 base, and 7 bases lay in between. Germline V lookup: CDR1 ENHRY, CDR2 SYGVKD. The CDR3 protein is CAISESQGSYEQYF. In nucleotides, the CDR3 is TGTGCCATCAGTGAGTCCCAGGGATCCTACGAGCAGTACTTC.

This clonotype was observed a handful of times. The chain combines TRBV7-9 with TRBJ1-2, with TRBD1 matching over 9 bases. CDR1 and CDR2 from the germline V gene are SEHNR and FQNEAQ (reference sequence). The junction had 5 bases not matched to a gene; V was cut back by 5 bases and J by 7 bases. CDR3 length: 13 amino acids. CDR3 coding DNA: TGTGCCAGCAGCCGGACAGGGGAAGGTGGCTACACCTTC. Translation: CASSRTGEGGYTF. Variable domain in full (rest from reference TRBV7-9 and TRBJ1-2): DTGVSQNPRHKITKRGQNVTFRCDPISEHNRLYWYRQTLGQGPEFLTYFQNEAQLEKSRLLSDRFSAERPKGSFSTLEIQRTEQGDSAMYLCASSRTGEGGYTFGSGTRLTVV.

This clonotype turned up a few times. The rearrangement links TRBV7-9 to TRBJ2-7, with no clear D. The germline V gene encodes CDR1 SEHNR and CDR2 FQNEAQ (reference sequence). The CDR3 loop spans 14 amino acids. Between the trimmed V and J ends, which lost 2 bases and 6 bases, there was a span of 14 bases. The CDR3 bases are TGTGCCAGCAGCTTAATAGGGCCCTGGAGCGAGCAGTACTTC. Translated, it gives CASSLIGPWSEQYF. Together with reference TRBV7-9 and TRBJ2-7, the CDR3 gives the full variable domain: DTGVSQNPRHKITKRGQNVTFRCDPISEHNRLYWYRQTLGQGPEFLTYFQNEAQLEKSRLLSDRFSAERPKGSFSTLEIQRTEQGDSAMYLCASSLIGPWSEQYFGPGTRLTVT.

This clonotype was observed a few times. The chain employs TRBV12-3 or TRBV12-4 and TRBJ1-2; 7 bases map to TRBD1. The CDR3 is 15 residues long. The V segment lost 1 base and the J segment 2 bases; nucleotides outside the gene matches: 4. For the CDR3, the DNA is TGTGCCAGCAGTTTAGATGTCAGGGGGAACTATGGCTACACCTTC. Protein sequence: CASSLDVRGNYGYTF.

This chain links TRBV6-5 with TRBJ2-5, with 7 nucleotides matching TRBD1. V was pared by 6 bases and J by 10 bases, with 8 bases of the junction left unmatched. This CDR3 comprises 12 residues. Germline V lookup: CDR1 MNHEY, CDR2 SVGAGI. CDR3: CASRAGGHGQYF. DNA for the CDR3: TGTGCCAGCAGGGCAGGGGGACATGGCCAGTACTTC.

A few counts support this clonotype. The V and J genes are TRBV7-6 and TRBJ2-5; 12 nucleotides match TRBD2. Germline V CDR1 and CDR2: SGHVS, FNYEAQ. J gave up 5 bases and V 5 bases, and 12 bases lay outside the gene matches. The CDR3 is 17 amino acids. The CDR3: CASSPTSGGSLWETQYF. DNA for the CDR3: TGTGCCAGCAGCCCAACTAGCGGGGGGTCCCTCTGGGAGACCCAGTACTTC.

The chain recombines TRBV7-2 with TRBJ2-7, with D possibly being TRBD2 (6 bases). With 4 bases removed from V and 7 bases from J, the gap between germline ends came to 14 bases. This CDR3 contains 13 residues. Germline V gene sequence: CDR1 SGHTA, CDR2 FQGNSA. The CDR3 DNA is TGTGCCAGCAGCTCTCCGGACTACGGGGAGCAGTACTTC. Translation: CASSSPDYGEQYF. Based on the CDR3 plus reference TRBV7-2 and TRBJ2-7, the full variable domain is GAGVSQSPSNKVTEKGKDVELRCDPISGHTALYWYRQSLGQGLEFLIYFQGNSAPDKSGLPSDRFSAERTGGSVSTLTIQRTQQEDSAVYLCASSSPDYGEQYFGPGTRLTVT.

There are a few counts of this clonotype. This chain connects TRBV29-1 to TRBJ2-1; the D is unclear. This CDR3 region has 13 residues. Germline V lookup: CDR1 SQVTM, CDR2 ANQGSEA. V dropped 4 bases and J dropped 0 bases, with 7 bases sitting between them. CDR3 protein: CSVGASSYNEQFF. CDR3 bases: TGCAGCGTTGGGGCAAGCTCCTACAATGAGCAGTTCTTC.

CDR3: CAIGANGYTF. The CDR3 bases are TGTGCCATCGGCGCCAATGGCTACACCTTC. The chain carries TRBV10-3 and TRBJ1-2, with D unresolved. Per germline, CDR1 ENHRY and CDR2 SYGVKD. The CDR3 contains 10 residues. V gave up 8 bases and J gave up 6 bases, with 7 bases separating them.

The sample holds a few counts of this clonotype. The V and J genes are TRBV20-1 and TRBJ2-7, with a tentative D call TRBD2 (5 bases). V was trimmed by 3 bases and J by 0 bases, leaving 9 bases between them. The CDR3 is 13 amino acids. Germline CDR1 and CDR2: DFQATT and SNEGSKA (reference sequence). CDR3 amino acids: CSASPGISYEQYF. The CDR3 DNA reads TGCAGTGCTAGCCCGGGGATCTCCTACGAGCAGTACTTC.

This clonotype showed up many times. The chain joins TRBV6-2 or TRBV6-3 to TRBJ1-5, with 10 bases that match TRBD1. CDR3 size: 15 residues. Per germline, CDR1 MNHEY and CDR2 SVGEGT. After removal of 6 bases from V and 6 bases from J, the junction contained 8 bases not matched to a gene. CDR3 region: CASSYGQGVAQPQHF. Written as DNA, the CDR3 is TGTGCCAGCAGCTACGGACAGGGGGTGGCTCAGCCCCAGCATTTT.

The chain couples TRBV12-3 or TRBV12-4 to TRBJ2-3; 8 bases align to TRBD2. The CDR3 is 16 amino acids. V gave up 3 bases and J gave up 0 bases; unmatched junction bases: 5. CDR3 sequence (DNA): TGTGCCAGCAGTTTTCATATAGCGGGAAGCACAGATACGCAGTATTTT. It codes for CASSFHIAGSTDTQYF.

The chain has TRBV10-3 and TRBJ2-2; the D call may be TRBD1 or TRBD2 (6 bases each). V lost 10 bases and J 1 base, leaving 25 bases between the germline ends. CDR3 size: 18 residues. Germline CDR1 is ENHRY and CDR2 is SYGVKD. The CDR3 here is CATHMGGQVFRNTGELFF. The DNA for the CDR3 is TGTGCCACTCACATGGGGGGCCAGGTATTTCGGAACACCGGGGAGCTGTTTTTT.

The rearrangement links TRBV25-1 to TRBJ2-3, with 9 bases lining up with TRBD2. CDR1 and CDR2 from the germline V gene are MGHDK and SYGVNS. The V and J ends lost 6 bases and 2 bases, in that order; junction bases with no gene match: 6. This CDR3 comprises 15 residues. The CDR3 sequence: CASSQSGGYTDTQYF. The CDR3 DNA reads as TGTGCCAGCAGCCAAAGCGGGGGGTACACAGATACGCAGTATTTT.

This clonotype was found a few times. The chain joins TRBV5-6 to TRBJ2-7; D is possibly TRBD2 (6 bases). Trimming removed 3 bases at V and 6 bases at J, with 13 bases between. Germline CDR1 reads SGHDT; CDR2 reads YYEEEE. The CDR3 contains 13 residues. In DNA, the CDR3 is TGTGCCAGCAGCTCCACAGGAGCGGGCGAGCAGTACTTC. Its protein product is CASSSTGAGEQYF.